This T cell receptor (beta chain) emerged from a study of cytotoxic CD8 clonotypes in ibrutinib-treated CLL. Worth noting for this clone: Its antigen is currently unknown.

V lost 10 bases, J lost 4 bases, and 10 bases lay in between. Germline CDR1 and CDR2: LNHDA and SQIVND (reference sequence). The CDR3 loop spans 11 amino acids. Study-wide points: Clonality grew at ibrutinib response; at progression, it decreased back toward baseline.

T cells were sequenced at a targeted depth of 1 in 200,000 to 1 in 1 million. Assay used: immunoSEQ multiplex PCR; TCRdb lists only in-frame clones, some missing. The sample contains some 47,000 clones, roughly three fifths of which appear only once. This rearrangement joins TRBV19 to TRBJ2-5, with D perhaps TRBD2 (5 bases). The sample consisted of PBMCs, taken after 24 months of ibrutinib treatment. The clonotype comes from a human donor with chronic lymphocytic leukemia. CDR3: CATTGRETQYF. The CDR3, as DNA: TGTGCCACTACGGGGAGAGAGACCCAGTACTTC.